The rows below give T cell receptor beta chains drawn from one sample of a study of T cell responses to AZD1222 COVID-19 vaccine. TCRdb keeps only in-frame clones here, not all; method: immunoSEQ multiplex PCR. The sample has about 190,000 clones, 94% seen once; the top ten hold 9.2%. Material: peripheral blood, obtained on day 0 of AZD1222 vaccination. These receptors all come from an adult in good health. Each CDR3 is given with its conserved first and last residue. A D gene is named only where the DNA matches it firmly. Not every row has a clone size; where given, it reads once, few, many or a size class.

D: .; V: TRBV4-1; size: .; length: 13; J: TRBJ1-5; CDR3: CASSQGRVQPQHF; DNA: TGCGCCAGCAGCCAAGGAAGGGTACAGCCCCAGCATTTT
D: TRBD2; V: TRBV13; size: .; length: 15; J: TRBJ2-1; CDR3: CASSLEAGTYNEQFF; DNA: TGTGCCAGCAGCTTAGAAGCGGGAACCTACAATGAGCAGTTCTTC
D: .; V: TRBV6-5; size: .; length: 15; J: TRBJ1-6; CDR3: CASRSEQAYNSPLHF; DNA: TGTGCCAGCCGCTCGGAACAGGCATATAATTCACCCCTCCACTTT
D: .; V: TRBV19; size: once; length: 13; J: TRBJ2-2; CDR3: CASSSSRTGELFF; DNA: TGTGCCAGTAGTTCCAGTCGGACCGGGGAGCTGTTTTTT
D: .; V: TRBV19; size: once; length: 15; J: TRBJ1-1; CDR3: CASSIDFLRSTEAFF; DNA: TGTGCCAGTAGTATAGATTTTTTACGATCCACTGAAGCTTTCTTT
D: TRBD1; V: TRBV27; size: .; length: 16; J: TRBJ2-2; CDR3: CASSLSTGVPSGELFF; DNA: TGTGCCAGCAGTTTATCCACAGGGGTTCCCTCCGGGGAGCTGTTTTTT
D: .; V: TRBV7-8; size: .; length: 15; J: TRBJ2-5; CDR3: CASSATGTQEETQYF; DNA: TGTGCCAGCAGTGCTACCGGGACGCAGGAAGAGACCCAGTACTTC
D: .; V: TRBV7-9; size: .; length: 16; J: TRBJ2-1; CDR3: CASSGGSGRRENEQFF; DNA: TGTGCCAGCAGCGGGGGAAGTGGTCGCCGGGAGAATGAGCAGTTCTTC
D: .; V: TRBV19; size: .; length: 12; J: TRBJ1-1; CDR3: CASSISRGEAFF; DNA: TGTGCCAGTAGTATCTCCCGGGGAGAAGCTTTCTTT
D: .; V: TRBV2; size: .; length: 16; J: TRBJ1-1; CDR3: CASSEALTGTNTEAFF; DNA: TGTGCCAGCAGTGAAGCCCTGACAGGAACGAACACTGAAGCTTTCTTT
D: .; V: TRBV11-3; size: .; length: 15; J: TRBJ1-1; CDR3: CASSTGGAMNTEAFF; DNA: TGTGCCAGCAGCACCGGGGGGGCCATGAACACTGAAGCTTTCTTT
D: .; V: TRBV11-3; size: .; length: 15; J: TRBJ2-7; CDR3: CASSLGFGGSYEQYF; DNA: TGTGCCAGCAGCTTAGGATTTGGAGGCTCCTACGAGCAGTACTTC
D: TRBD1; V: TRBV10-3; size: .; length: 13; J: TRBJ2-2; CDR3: CAAVGTVTGELFF; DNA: TGTGCCGCAGTGGGGACAGTTACCGGGGAGCTGTTTTTT
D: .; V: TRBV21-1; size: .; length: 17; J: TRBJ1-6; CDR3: CASPACGPSSYNSPLHF; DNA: TGTGCCAGCCCCGCGTGCGGACCTAGCTCCTATAATTCACCCCTCCACTTT
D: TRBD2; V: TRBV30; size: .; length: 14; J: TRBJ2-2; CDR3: CAWSSGRVIGELFF; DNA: TGTGCCTGGAGTAGCGGGAGAGTGATCGGGGAGCTGTTTTTT
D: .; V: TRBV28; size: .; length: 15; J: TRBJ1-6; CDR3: CASSLPGTHNSPLHF; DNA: TGTGCCAGCAGTTTACCCGGGACACATAATTCACCCCTCCACTTT
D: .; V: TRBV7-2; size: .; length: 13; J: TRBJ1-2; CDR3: CASSSSVNYGYTF; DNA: .
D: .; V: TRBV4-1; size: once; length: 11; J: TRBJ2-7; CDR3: CASSQAAVQYF; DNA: TGCGCCAGCAGCCAAGCAGCCGTGCAGTACTTC
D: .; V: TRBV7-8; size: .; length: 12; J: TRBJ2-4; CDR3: CASSLAQGIQYF; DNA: TGTGCCAGCAGCTTAGCGCAGGGCATTCAGTACTTC
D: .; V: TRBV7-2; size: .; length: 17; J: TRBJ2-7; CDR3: CASSPRSGQGSSYEQYF; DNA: TGTGCCAGCAGCCCCCGGTCGGGGCAGGGGAGCTCCTACGAGCAGTACTTC
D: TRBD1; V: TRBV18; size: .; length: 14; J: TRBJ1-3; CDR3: CASSPGTGGNTIYF; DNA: TGTGCCAGCTCACCTGGGACAGGGGGAAACACCATATATTTT
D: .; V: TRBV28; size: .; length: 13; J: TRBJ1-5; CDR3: CASWAGRDQPQHF; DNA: TGTGCCAGTTGGGCAGGGCGGGATCAGCCCCAGCATTTT
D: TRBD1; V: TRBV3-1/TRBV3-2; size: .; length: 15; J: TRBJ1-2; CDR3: CASRPFQGVGYGYTF; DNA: TGTGCCAGCAGACCCTTTCAGGGGGTTGGCTATGGCTACACCTTC
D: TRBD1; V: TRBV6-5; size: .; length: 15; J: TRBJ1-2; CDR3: CASKLRDSHNYGYTF; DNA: TGTGCCAGCAAACTCCGGGACAGCCACAACTATGGCTACACCTTC
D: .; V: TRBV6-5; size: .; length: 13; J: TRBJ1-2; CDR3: CASSYSTGDGYTF; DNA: TGTGCCAGCAGTTACTCGACGGGGGATGGCTACACCTTC
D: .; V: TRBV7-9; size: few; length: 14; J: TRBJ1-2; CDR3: CASSSTSDSYGYTF; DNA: TGTGCCAGCAGCTCGACCTCCGACAGCTATGGCTACACCTTC
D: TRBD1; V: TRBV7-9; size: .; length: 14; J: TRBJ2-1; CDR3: CASSVRDRGNEQFF; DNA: TGTGCCAGCAGCGTCCGGGACAGGGGAAATGAGCAGTTCTTC
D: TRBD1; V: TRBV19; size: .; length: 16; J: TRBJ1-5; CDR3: CASRLRQGGSNQPQHF; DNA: TGTGCCAGTAGACTTAGACAGGGTGGTAGCAATCAGCCCCAGCATTTT
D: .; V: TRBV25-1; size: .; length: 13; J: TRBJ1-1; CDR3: CASSVRTHGAAFF; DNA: TGTGCCAGCAGTGTGCGGACCCACGGGGCAGCTTTCTTT
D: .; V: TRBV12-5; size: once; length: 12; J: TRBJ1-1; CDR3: CASGIGSPEAFF; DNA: TGTGCTAGTGGTATAGGGTCCCCTGAAGCTTTCTTT
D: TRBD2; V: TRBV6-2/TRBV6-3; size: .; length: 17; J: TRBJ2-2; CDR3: CASSLGLAGVNTGELFF; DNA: TGTGCCAGCAGTTTGGGACTAGCGGGAGTGAACACCGGGGAGCTGTTTTTT
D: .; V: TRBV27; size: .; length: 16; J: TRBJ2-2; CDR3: CASSLKPVSNTGELFF; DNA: TGTGCCAGCAGTTTAAAGCCAGTATCAAACACCGGGGAGCTGTTTTTT
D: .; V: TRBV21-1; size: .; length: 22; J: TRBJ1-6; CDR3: CASSPRGWSRDRSQRYNSPLHF; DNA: TGTGCCAGCAGCCCCAGGGGATGGTCCAGGGACAGGTCGCAGCGGTATAATTCACCCCTCCACTTT
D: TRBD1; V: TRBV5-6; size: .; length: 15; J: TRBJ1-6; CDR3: CASSLDYQGESPLHF; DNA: TGTGCCAGCAGCTTGGATTACCAGGGGGAATCACCCCTCCACTTT
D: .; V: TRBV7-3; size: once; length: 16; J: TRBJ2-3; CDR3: CASSLVAARGTDTQYF; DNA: TGTGCCAGCAGCTTAGTGGCAGCCAGGGGCACAGATACGCAGTATTTT
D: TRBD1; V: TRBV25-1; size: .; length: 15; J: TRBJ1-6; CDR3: CASSERTGKTSPLHF; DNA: TGTGCCAGCAGTGAGAGGACAGGGAAAACCTCACCCCTCCACTTT
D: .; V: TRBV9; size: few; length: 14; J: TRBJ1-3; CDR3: CASSVFDDTNTIYF; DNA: TGTGCCAGCAGCGTCTTCGACGATACAAACACCATATATTTT